The 19 T cell receptor beta chains listed next were all sequenced from one sample in a study of response to subunit inactivated influenza vaccine. TCRdb processed the RT-PCR reads anew with MiXCR; each CDR3 protein has one entry. The sample lists roughly 630,000 distinct CDR3 sequences, 14% occurring once. Source: PBMCs from blood, taken 14 to 15 days before vaccination. These receptor sequences come from a man aged 50 or older who received an inactivated influenza vaccine.

In this sample, this clonotype turned up a few times. The genes are TRBV2 and TRBJ2-7, with TRBD2 as a possible D gene (5 bases). Germline V gene data show CDR1 as SNHLY and CDR2 as FYNNEI. V lost 7 bases and J 3 bases, leaving 16 bases between the germline ends. The CDR3 runs 14 residues. This CDR3 reads CASKRGSSNYEQYF. The DNA for the CDR3 is TGTGCCAGCAAGCGAGGGTCGTCAAACTACGAGCAGTACTTC.

The rearrangement links TRBV7-2 to TRBJ2-7; the D is unclear. Per germline, CDR1 SGHTA and CDR2 FQGNSA. This CDR3 contains 13 residues. Trimming cost V 3 bases and J 4 bases, with 10 bases left between them. The CDR3 reads CASSLPILYEQYF. The DNA of the CDR3 is TGTGCCAGCAGCTTGCCAATATTATACGAGCAGTACTTC.

This sequence joins TRBV5-1 and TRBJ2-7; D is ambiguous. The CDR3 has 13 residues. Germline assignment: CDR1 SGHRS and CDR2 YFSETQ. Trimming stripped 0 bases from V and 7 bases from J, with 11 bases between. The CDR3: CASSLEAVSEQYF. Here the CDR3 DNA reads TGCGCCAGCAGCTTGGAGGCGGTATCGGAGCAGTACTTC.

This clonotype has more than one count but fewer than ten. The V and J genes are TRBV6-2 or TRBV6-3 and TRBJ1-2; maybe TRBD1 (5 bases). V lost 4 bases and J lost 4, with 7 bases in between. Germline values: CDR1 MNHEY, CDR2 SVGEGT. CDR3 length: 12 amino acids. CDR3 region: CASSFDSYGYTF. Written as DNA, the CDR3 is TGTGCCAGCAGTTTCGACAGCTATGGCTACACCTTC.

V usage is TRBV20-1 and J usage is TRBJ2-1, with 7 bases aligning to TRBD1. The ends lost 1 base at V and 4 bases at J; junction bases unmatched: 4. The CDR3 length is 14 residues. Looked up from germline, CDR1 is DFQATT and CDR2 is SNEGSKA (reference sequence). CDR3 sequence (DNA): TGCAGTGCTAGAGCCTCGGACAGGTACAATGAGCAGTTCTTC. It encodes CSARASDRYNEQFF.

This clonotype was seen more than once but under ten times. This chain uses TRBV5-1 with TRBJ2-3, with D possibly being TRBD2 (5 bases). V shed 4 bases and J shed 1 base, with 13 bases lying between them. The V gene's germline CDR1 is SGHRS and CDR2 YFSETQ. CDR3 size: 15 residues. CDR3 sequence: CASSPGGLGTDTQYF. DNA for the CDR3: TGCGCCAGCAGCCCAGGAGGTCTGGGCACAGATACGCAGTATTTT.

The chain couples TRBV12-3 or TRBV12-4 to TRBJ2-6; D is perhaps TRBD1 (5 bases). Deletions cut 7 bases from V and 0 bases from J, with 19 bases between. The CDR3 spans 18 residues. CDR3 loop: CASTLRVYASSGANVLTF. CDR3 in DNA: TGTGCCAGCACCCTCAGGGTCTATGCCAGCTCTGGGGCCAACGTCCTGACTTTC.

This chain links TRBV6-2 or TRBV6-3 with TRBJ2-7, with D perhaps TRBD2 (5 bases). The CDR3 sequence is 16 residues long. The V and J ends lost 5 bases and 3 bases respectively, with 20 bases between them. Germline V gene lookup returns CDR1 MNHEY and CDR2 SVGEGT. The CDR3 here is CASSPRRNPAIYEQYF. CDR3 bases: TGTGCCAGCAGTCCCCGGAGGAATCCGGCGATCTACGAGCAGTACTTC.

This clonotype is a singleton in its sample. The rearrangement joins TRBV9 to TRBJ2-5; D remains ambiguous. Germline V gene sequence: CDR1 SGDLS, CDR2 YYNGEE. Trimming took off 3 bases at V and 5 bases at J, with 11 bases between the two ends. The CDR3 totals 13 residues. The CDR3 region is CASSAVPRETQYF. CDR3 nucleotide sequence: TGTGCCAGCAGCGCCGTTCCCCGGGAGACCCAGTACTTC.

This clonotype was seen at least ten times. The gene calls are TRBV5-6 and TRBJ1-1; D not resolved. V lost 1 base, J lost 2 bases, and 9 bases lay in between. Germline V gene sequence: CDR1 SGHDT, CDR2 YYEEEE. The CDR3 contains 14 residues. CDR3 coding DNA: TGTGCCAGCAGCTTGACGGGGATAAACACTGAAGCTTTCTTT. Translated, it gives CASSLTGINTEAFF.

There are a few counts of this clonotype. The rearrangement joins TRBV24-1 to TRBJ2-1, with D unclear. This CDR3 comprises 16 residues. Trimming took off 3 bases at V and 8 bases at J, with 19 bases between the two ends. Germline V lookup: CDR1 KGHDR, CDR2 SFDVKD. CDR3 amino acids: CATSDPATPKTDEQFF. CDR3 bases: TGTGCCACCAGTGATCCGGCGACTCCTAAAACGGATGAGCAGTTCTTC.

This clonotype was detected only a few times. The chain uses TRBV20-1 and TRBJ1-3; weak D call: TRBD1 (5 bases). Germline CDR1 and CDR2: DFQATT and SNEGSKA (reference sequence). This CDR3 contains 15 residues. With 1 base removed from V and 3 bases from J, the gap between germline ends came to 13 bases. CDR3 loop: CSARGGGGYGNTIYF. As DNA, the CDR3 is TGCAGTGCTAGAGGCGGGGGGGGGTATGGAAACACCATATATTTT.

The table lists this clonotype with many counts. This chain uses TRBV6-4 with TRBJ2-1; 8 nucleotides line up with TRBD2. CDR1 is MRHNA, CDR2 SNTAGT, per germline. The ends lost 0 bases at V and 3 bases at J; junction bases unmatched: 7. The CDR3 extends over 17 amino acids. CDR3 region: CASSDSLGAGVYNEQFF. The DNA of the CDR3 is TGTGCCAGCAGTGACTCATTGGGAGCGGGAGTCTACAATGAGCAGTTCTTC.

The V call is TRBV12-3 or TRBV12-4, the J call TRBJ2-2; D uncertain. The CDR3 consists of 14 residues. With 2 bases removed from V and 6 bases from J, the gap between germline ends came to 10 bases. CDR3 amino acids: CASSLSISPGELFF. CDR3 sequence (DNA): TGTGCCAGCAGTTTATCCATCAGCCCCGGGGAGCTGTTTTTT.

This clonotype was recorded at least ten times. The chain couples TRBV3-1 to TRBJ2-7; 7 nucleotides align to TRBD1. The CDR3 length is 15 residues. CDR1 is LGHDT and CDR2 is YNNKEL in the germline V gene (reference sequence). V lost 1 base and J lost 5; bases outside the gene matches: 8. The CDR3 nucleotides read TGTGCCAGCAGCCAAGCGGTCAGGGGGAACCACGAGCAGTACTTC. This translates into CASSQAVRGNHEQYF.

The chain couples TRBV28 to TRBJ1-5; TRBD1 matches at 8 bases. CDR1 and CDR2 from the germline V gene are MDHEN and SYDVKM. This CDR3 spans 17 amino acids. V gave up 4 bases and J gave up 0 bases; unmatched junction bases: 8. The CDR3 DNA reads TGTGCCAGCAGTTATGGCTCAGGGGGCTATAGCAATCAGCCCCAGCATTTT. As protein: CASSYGSGGYSNQPQHF.

The chain recombines TRBV28 with TRBJ2-7, with TRBD2 identical over 7 bases. Losses at the gene ends were 2 bases for V and 7 bases for J; bases not matched to a gene: 11. The length of the CDR3 is 15 residues. Per germline, CDR1 MDHEN and CDR2 SYDVKM. CDR3 sequence: CASSLPPPGLWEQYF. CDR3 nucleotides: TGTGCCAGCAGTTTACCACCTCCGGGACTATGGGAGCAGTACTTC.

This chain joins TRBV5-1 and TRBJ2-3, with 8 bases that match TRBD2. This CDR3 contains 14 residues. V was pared by 4 bases and J by 2 bases, with 3 bases of the junction left unmatched. Germline CDR1 and CDR2: SGHRS and YFSETQ. The CDR3 bases are TGCGCCAGCAGCATTAGCGGGACCACAGATACGCAGTATTTT. Its translation is CASSISGTTDTQYF.

This clonotype was recorded a few times. V and J are TRBV5-1 and TRBJ2-3; 10 bases are a match to TRBD1. The CDR3 sequence is 16 residues long. The junction had 7 bases not matched to a gene; V was cut back by 2 bases and J by 4 bases. Germline assignment: CDR1 SGHRS and CDR2 YFSETQ. CDR3 nucleotide sequence: TGCGCCAGCAGCTTCGACCTAGGACAGGGGGCAGATACGCAGTATTTT. Residues: CASSFDLGQGADTQYF.